This TCR beta chain derives from a study of control samples from healthy donors and cancer patients. Sequencing used immunoSEQ multiplex PCR; TCRdb keeps in-frame clones, though not all of them. Found here are 80,000 to 100,000 clones, 70% to 90% of them singletons; the top ten hold about 14%. Sequenced material: blood. The TCR was taken from a man younger than 40 in good health.

The CDR3 loop reads CASSLRGLALYNEQFF. The CDR3, as DNA: TGTGCCAGCAGTTTAAGAGGACTAGCGCTGTACAATGAGCAGTTCTTC. This chain joins TRBV27 and TRBJ2-1, with TRBD2 identical over 9 bases. Trimming removed 2 bases from V and 4 bases from J; junction bases left unmatched: 6. Germline lookup yields CDR1 MNHEY and CDR2 SMNVEV (reference sequence). The CDR3 is 16 residues long.